This T cell receptor beta chain was found in a study of blood T cells in healthy people across ages. The germline V gene has CDR1 SGDLS and CDR2 YYNGEE. The V end lost 4 bases, the J end lost 0 bases, and 12 bases lay between the germline ends. CDR3 size: 15 residues. For the second PCR, which ran for roughly 6 to 12 cycles, a sample-barcoded 5' primer and a J-beta primer mix were used. TCRdb re-called the 5' RACE reads with MiXCR, one entry per CDR3 protein. The sample contains more than 1 million distinct CDR3 sequences, roughly 45% of which appear only once. This clonotype originated in a woman in her sixties in good health. This chain connects TRBV9 to TRBJ2-3; D might be TRBD2 (5 bases). Sequencing was done on a sample of blood. The CDR3 spells CASSPNPGSTDTQYF. CDR3 nucleotide sequence: TGTGCCAGCAGCCCAAACCCGGGGAGCACAGATACGCAGTATTTT.